The rows below give T cell receptor beta chains drawn from one sample of a study of blood T cell repertoires in COVID-19. Repertoires were generated with immunoSEQ multiplex PCR, while TCRdb's copy carries only in-frame clones and drops some. The data show approximately 150,000 clones, 83% seen once. Sequences were obtained from peripheral blood. These receptors all come from a woman of 80 years or more with acute or convalescent COVID-19. The CDR3 runs from the conserved cysteine through the conserved F or W. Size values are once, few and many counts, or a class for expanded clones, and some rows have none.

v_gene	abundance	j_gene	CDR3aa
TRBV6-5	-	TRBJ2-1	CASRGGFSYNEQFF
TRBV10-3	-	TRBJ1-2	CAFSRGQGEGYGYTF
TRBV9	-	TRBJ2-1	CASSGLLAGGINEQFF
TRBV5-1	-	TRBJ2-5	CASTNRPGVGQETQYF
TRBV9	-	TRBJ2-7	CASTAGWGGEQYF
TRBV18	-	TRBJ2-7	CARPSREQYF
TRBV10-3	-	TRBJ2-1	CAIQGGLAGGNNEQFF
TRBV18	few	TRBJ2-1	CASSPSQGSEQFF
TRBV11-3	-	TRBJ2-7	CASSKTSGDTYEQYF
TRBV2	-	TRBJ2-2	CASKGGAGVSGELFF
TRBV30	few	TRBJ2-2	CAWSDGQGRPGELFF
TRBV6-6	-	TRBJ2-7	CASSPLGGSGRDPEVQYF
TRBV6-6	-	TRBJ2-7	CASSYSRDEQYF
TRBV10-3	-	TRBJ2-6	CAISEGAGGANVLTF
TRBV3-1/TRBV3-2	-	TRBJ2-5	CASSPMTIQETQYF
TRBV6-1	-	TRBJ1-1	CASSDLRGNTEAFF
TRBV19	-	TRBJ2-1	CASRNQGNNEQFF
TRBV7-3	-	TRBJ2-7	CASSSPPLTWVHEQYF
TRBV6-5	-	TRBJ2-3	CASSYGSGRVGDTQYF
TRBV2	-	TRBJ1-4	CASSDGEKLFF
TRBV4-1	-	TRBJ2-4	CASSPIPGTTLAKNIQYF
TRBV27	-	TRBJ2-7	CASPIRSHYEYEQYF
TRBV29-1	-	TRBJ2-7	CSVGLAGATLGEQYF
TRBV6-5	-	TRBJ1-5	CASRPTRGEGQPQHF
TRBV6-2/TRBV6-3	-	TRBJ2-4	CASSHQDPQAKNIQYF
TRBV28	-	TRBJ1-3	CASKTGSAGNTIYF
TRBV5-1	-	TRBJ2-7	CASSFTSGRANEQYF
TRBV15	-	TRBJ2-3	CATSRAQLSADTQYF
TRBV3-1/TRBV3-2	once	TRBJ1-2	CASSPGGAPANYGYTF
TRBV7-9	-	TRBJ2-7	CASSQDSAEQYF
TRBV11-2	-	TRBJ2-1	CASSLVPAGGGDEQFF
TRBV18	-	TRBJ1-5	CASSRAPRGNQPQHF
TRBV6-5	many	TRBJ2-7	CASSPSTASYEQYF
TRBV7-2	-	TRBJ1-4	CASSSPGQGGEKLFF
TRBV7-2	-	TRBJ2-4	CASSLVSGEGYIQYF
TRBV30	-	TRBJ1-1	CAWSVGGSYVKAFF
TRBV10-3	-	TRBJ1-5	CAISESSQTNQPQHF
TRBV30	-	TRBJ1-1	CAWSDTEAFF
TRBV5-1	-	TRBJ1-1	CASSSDPGSRGAFF
TRBV12-5	-	TRBJ1-1	CASGIEPRAMNTEAFF
TRBV7-2	-	TRBJ2-7	CASSLIGAGGEQYF
TRBV4-2	-	TRBJ1-3	CASSLNQGNSGNTIYF
TRBV4-1	-	TRBJ2-7	CASSQETSGRAVIYEQYF
TRBV11-2	-	TRBJ2-3	CASSLFHADFTDTQYF
TRBV7-2	few	TRBJ1-6	CASSYSSYNSPLHF
TRBV28	-	TRBJ2-5	CASSLNYPGTMSTQYF
TRBV7-3	-	TRBJ1-1	CASSSLPNTEAFF
TRBV15	once	TRBJ1-3	CATSRDPGLDPGNTIYF
TRBV4-2	-	TRBJ2-5	CASSQQGQDQETQYF
TRBV5-4	once	TRBJ2-1	CASSTGTGGSVSSYNEQFF
TRBV7-3	few	TRBJ2-3	CASSLTYGDTQYF
TRBV7-9	-	TRBJ2-7	CASSPREGQGSGSSQYF
TRBV10-1	-	TRBJ2-2	CASKAPGNTGELFF
TRBV7-8	-	TRBJ2-1	CASSRSGGAGLAGSYNEQFF